The entry below describes one TCR beta chain. Only in-frame clones appear in the TCRdb table, and some are missing; sequencing was by immunoSEQ multiplex PCR. The sample has 260,000 or so clones, about four fifths seen once; the top ten hold about 4.5%. The data stem from a study of blood T cell repertoires in COVID-19. CDR1 is LGHNA, CDR2 YSLEER, per germline. V shed 3 bases and J 6 bases; nucleotides not matched to a gene: 7. This CDR3 contains 15 residues. This chain uses TRBV4-3 with TRBJ2-1; TRBD2 aligns across 8 bases. The sample was peripheral blood. This clonotype originated in a woman aged 65 to 85 with acute or convalescent COVID-19. CDR3 region: CASSHTPGLGNEQFF. In DNA form, the CDR3 reads TGCGCCAGCAGCCACACCCCGGGACTAGGCAATGAGCAGTTCTTC.